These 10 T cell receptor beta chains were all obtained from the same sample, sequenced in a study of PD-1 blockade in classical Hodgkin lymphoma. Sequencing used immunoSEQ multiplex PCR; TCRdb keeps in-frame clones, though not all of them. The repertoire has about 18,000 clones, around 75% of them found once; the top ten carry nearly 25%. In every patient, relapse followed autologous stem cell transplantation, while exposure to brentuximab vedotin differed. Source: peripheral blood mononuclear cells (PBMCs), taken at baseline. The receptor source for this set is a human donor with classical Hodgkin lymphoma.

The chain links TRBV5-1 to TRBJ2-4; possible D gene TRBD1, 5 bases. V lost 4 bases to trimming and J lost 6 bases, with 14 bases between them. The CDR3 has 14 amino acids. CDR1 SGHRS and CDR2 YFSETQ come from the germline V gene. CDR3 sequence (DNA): TGCGCCAGCAGCCCGGTTCTAGACAGAAACATTCAGTACTTC. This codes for CASSPVLDRNIQYF.

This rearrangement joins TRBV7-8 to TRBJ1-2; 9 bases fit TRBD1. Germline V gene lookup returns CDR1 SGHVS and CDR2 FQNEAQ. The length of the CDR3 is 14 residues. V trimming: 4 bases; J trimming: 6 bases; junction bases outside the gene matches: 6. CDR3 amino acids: CASSSLGQGDGYTF. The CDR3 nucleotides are TGTGCCAGCAGCTCGTTGGGACAGGGTGATGGCTACACCTTC.

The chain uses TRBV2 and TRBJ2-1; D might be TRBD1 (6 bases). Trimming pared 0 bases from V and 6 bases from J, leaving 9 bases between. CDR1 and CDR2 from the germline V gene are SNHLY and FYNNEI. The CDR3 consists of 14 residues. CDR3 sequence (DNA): TGTGCCAGCAGTGAAGCTACGACAGGCAATGAGCAGTTCTTC. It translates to CASSEATTGNEQFF. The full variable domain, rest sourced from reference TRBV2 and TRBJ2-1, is EPEVTQTPSHQVTQMGQEVILRCVPISNHLYFYWYRQILGQKVEFLVSFYNNEISEKSEIFDDQFSVERPDGSNFTLKIRSTKLEDSAMYFCASSEATTGNEQFFGPGTRLTVL.

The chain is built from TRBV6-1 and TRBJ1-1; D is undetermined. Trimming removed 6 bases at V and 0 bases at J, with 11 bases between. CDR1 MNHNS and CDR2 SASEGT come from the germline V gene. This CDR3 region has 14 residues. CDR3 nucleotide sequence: TGTGCCAGCAGGAAAGGCGGATTGAACACTGAAGCTTTCTTT. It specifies CASRKGGLNTEAFF.

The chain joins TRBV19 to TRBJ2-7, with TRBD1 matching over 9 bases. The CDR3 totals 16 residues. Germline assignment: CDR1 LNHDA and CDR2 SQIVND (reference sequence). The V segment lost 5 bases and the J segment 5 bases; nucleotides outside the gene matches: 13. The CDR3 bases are TGTGCCAGTAGTGAACGGCCGGGGACAGGGTCCCACGAGCAGTACTTC. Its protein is CASSERPGTGSHEQYF.

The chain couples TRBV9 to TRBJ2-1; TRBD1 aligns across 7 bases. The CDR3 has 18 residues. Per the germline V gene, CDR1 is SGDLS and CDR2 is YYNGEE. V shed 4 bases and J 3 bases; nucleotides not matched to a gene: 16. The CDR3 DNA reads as TGTGCCAGCAGCTCCGAAAGGTCTCTCTCAGGGGGCTACAATGAGCAGTTCTTC. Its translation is CASSSERSLSGGYNEQFF.

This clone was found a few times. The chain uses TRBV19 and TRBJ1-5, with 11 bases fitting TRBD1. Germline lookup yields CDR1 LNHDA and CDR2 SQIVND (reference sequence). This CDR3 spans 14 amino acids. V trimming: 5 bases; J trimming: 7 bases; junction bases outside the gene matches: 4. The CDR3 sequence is CASSGQGARQPQHF. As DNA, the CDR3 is TGTGCCAGTAGTGGACAGGGGGCAAGGCAGCCCCAGCATTTT.

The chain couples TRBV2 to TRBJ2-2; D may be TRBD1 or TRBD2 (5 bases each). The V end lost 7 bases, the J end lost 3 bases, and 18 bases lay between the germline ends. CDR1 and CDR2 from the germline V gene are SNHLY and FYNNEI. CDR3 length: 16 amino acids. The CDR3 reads CASTLNGEGDTGELFF. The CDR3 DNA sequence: TGTGCCAGCACCCTGAACGGGGAAGGGGACACCGGGGAGCTGTTTTTT.

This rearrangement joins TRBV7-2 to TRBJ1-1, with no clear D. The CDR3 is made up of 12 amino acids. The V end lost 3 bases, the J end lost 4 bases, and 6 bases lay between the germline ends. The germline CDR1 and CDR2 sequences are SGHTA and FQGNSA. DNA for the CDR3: TGTGCCAGCAGCTTCGCCGCCACTGAAGCTTTCTTT. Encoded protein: CASSFAATEAFF.

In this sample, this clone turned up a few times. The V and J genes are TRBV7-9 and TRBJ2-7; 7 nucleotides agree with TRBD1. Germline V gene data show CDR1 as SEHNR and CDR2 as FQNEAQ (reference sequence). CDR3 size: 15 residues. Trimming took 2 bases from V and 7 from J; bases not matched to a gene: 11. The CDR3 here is CASSLPKGAGSEQYF. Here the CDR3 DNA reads TGTGCCAGCAGCTTACCCAAGGGGGCAGGGAGTGAGCAGTACTTC.